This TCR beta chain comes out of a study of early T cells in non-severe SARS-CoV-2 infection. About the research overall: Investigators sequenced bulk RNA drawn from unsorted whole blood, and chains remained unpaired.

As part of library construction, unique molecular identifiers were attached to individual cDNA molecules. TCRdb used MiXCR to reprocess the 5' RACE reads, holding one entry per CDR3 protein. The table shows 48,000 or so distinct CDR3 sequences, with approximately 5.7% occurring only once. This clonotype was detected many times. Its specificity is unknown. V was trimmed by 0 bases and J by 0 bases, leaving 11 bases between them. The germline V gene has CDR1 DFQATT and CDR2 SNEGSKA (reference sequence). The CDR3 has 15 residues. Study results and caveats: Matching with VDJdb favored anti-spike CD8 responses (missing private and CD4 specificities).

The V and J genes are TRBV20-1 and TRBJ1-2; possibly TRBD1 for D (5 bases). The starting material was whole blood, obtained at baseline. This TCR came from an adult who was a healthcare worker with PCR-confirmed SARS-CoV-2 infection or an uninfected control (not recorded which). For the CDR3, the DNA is TGCAGTGCTAGAGATAGACAGATGACTAACTATGGCTACACCTTC. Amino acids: CSARDRQMTNYGYTF.